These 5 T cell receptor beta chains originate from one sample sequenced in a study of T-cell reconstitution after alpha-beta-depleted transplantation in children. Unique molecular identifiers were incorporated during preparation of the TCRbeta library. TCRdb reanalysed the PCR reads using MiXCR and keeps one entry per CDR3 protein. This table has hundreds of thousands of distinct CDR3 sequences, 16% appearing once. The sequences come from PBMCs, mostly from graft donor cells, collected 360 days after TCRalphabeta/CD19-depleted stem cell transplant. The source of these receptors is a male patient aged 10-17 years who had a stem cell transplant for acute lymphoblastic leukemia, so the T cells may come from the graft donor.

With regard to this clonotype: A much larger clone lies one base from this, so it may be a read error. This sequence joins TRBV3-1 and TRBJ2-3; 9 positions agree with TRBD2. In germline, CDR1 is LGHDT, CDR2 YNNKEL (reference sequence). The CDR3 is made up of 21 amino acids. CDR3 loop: CASSQVLSPPLAGKITETQYF. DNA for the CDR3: TGTGCCAGCAGCCAAGTTCTATCACCCCCCCTAGCGGGGAAGATCACAGAAACGCAGTATTTT.

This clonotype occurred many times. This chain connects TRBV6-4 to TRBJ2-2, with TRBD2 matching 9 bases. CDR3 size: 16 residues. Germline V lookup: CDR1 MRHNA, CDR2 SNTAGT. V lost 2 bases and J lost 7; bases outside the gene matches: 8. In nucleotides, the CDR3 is TGTGCCAGCAGTGACCGTAGCGGGAGTTCGAGCGGGGAGCTGTTTTTT. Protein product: CASSDRSGSSSGELFF.

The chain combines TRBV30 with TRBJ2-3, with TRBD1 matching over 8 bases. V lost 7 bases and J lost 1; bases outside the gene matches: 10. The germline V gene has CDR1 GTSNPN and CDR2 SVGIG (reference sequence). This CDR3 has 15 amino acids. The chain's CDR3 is CASDPTGEGTDTQYF. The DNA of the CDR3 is TGTGCCTCTGACCCGACAGGGGAAGGCACAGATACGCAGTATTTT.

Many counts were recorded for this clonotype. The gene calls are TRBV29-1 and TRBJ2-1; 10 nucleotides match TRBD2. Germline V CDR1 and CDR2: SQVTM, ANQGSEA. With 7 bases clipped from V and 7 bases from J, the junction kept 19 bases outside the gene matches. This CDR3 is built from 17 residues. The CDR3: CSGRPPTSGVGRNEQFF. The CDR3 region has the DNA TGCAGCGGCAGACCCCCTACTAGCGGGGTTGGGAGAAATGAGCAGTTCTTC.

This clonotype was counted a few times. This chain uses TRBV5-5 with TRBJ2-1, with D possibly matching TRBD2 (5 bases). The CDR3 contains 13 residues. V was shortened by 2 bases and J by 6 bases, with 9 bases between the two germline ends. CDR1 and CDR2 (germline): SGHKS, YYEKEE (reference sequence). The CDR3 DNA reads TGTGCCAGCAGCTTTATCGGGATCAATGAGCAGTTCTTC. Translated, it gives CASSFIGINEQFF.